These T cell receptor beta chains were read from a single sample in a study of metastatic and nonmetastatic thyroid tumors. TCRdb called clones again from the PCR reads with MiXCR. The sample has about 38,000 clones; over 40% are singletons. The sequenced material came from tumor tissue. The receptor set was obtained from a male donor with papillary thyroid cancer or a benign thyroid nodule (not recorded which). Some clones in this sample may be carry-over from other donors' samples. The CDR3 runs from the conserved cysteine through the conserved F or W. D genes are given only for firm matches. Expanded clones are given a class, and other clones once, few, many or no size at all.

d_call: TRBD1
v_call: TRBV20-1
j_call: TRBJ2-5
clone_size: .
cdr3_nt: TGCAGTGCTAGAGATGATCGCAGGGGGCTTCAAGAGACCCAGTACTTC
cdr3_aa: CSARDDRRGLQETQYF

d_call: TRBD1
v_call: TRBV19
j_call: TRBJ2-7
clone_size: few
cdr3_nt: TGTGCCAGTAGTATTGGGACAGCCTACGAGCAGTACTTC
cdr3_aa: CASSIGTAYEQYF

d_call: TRBD1
v_call: TRBV28
j_call: TRBJ2-3
clone_size: medium-sized
cdr3_nt: TGTGCCAGCAGTCCCGGGACAGGGGACACAGATACGCAGTATTTT
cdr3_aa: CASSPGTGDTDTQYF

d_call: .
v_call: TRBV9
j_call: TRBJ1-3
clone_size: .
cdr3_nt: TGTGCCAGCAGCGTAGTTGGGGGAATGGGTGGAGGAAACACCATATATTTT
cdr3_aa: CASSVVGGMGGGNTIYF

d_call: TRBD1
v_call: TRBV29-1
j_call: TRBJ2-1
clone_size: medium-sized
cdr3_nt: TGCAGCGTTGCGCAGGGGGCCAACAATGAGCAGTTCTTC
cdr3_aa: CSVAQGANNEQFF

d_call: .
v_call: TRBV25-1
j_call: TRBJ1-4
clone_size: few
cdr3_nt: TGTGTCAGCAGTCCACTCGGAACAACTAATGAAAAACTGTTTTTT
cdr3_aa: CVSSPLGTTNEKLFF

d_call: .
v_call: TRBV11-2
j_call: TRBJ2-7
clone_size: .
cdr3_nt: TGTGCCAGCCACACGAGGGGCGGGACAAGCTCCTACGAGCAGTACTTC
cdr3_aa: CASHTRGGTSSYEQYF

d_call: TRBD1
v_call: TRBV6-1
j_call: TRBJ2-5
clone_size: few
cdr3_nt: TGTGCCAGCACCCTTGAAGGGGGACAGGCCCGGGCCCAGTACTTC
cdr3_aa: CASTLEGGQARAQYF

d_call: .
v_call: TRBV6-1
j_call: TRBJ2-7
clone_size: .
cdr3_nt: TGTGCCAGCAGGGCTAGCTTGGGCCAGGGGTACGAGCAGTACTTC
cdr3_aa: CASRASLGQGYEQYF

d_call: TRBD2
v_call: TRBV4-2
j_call: TRBJ2-7
clone_size: few
cdr3_nt: TGTGCCAGCAGCCCAGGGACTAGCGGGACTTACGAGCAGTACTTC
cdr3_aa: CASSPGTSGTYEQYF

d_call: TRBD1
v_call: TRBV28
j_call: TRBJ1-6
clone_size: few
cdr3_nt: TGTGCCAGCACCCTGGGACAGAGAAATTCACCCCTCCACTTT
cdr3_aa: CASTLGQRNSPLHF

d_call: TRBD2
v_call: TRBV11-2
j_call: TRBJ2-1
clone_size: .
cdr3_nt: TGTGCCAGCAGCTTAGTTAGGACTAGCGGGAGATATGAGCAGTTCTTC
cdr3_aa: CASSLVRTSGRYEQFF

d_call: .
v_call: TRBV30
j_call: TRBJ1-2
clone_size: .
cdr3_nt: TGTGCCTGGAGTGTACTTCGACGGTATGGCTACACCTTC
cdr3_aa: CAWSVLRRYGYTF

d_call: .
v_call: TRBV11-1
j_call: TRBJ2-6
clone_size: .
cdr3_nt: TGTGCCAGCAGCAGAACGCGGGACATTCCTTCTGGGGCCAACGTCCTGACTTTC
cdr3_aa: CASSRTRDIPSGANVLTF

d_call: .
v_call: TRBV6-2/TRBV6-3
j_call: TRBJ2-7
clone_size: .
cdr3_nt: TGTGCCACAAACTCAGCGGGCTCCCTTTTCGAGCAGTACTTC
cdr3_aa: CATNSAGSLFEQYF

d_call: TRBD2
v_call: TRBV6-1
j_call: TRBJ2-7
clone_size: few
cdr3_nt: TGTGCCAGCAGTGAAGGAGACTTTCTAGCGGGCTCCTACGAGCAGTACTTC
cdr3_aa: CASSEGDFLAGSYEQYF

d_call: TRBD2
v_call: TRBV15
j_call: TRBJ2-3
clone_size: few
cdr3_nt: TGTGCCACCAGCAGAGATACACTAGCGGGAGCTCAAGGGGATACGCAGTATTTT
cdr3_aa: CATSRDTLAGAQGDTQYF

d_call: .
v_call: TRBV12-3/TRBV12-4
j_call: TRBJ1-3
clone_size: .
cdr3_nt: TGTGCCAGCCTTTCGACACAAACTGGAAATACCATATATTTT
cdr3_aa: CASLSTQTGNTIYF

d_call: TRBD2
v_call: TRBV28
j_call: TRBJ2-3
clone_size: .
cdr3_nt: TGTGCCAGCAGCGAGCTGACTAGCGGGAGTGCAGATACGCAGTATTTT
cdr3_aa: CASSELTSGSADTQYF

d_call: TRBD2
v_call: TRBV27
j_call: TRBJ2-7
clone_size: .
cdr3_nt: TGTGCCAGCAGTTTAGCTAGCGGGAGGGAGCAGTACTTC
cdr3_aa: CASSLASGREQYF

d_call: .
v_call: TRBV6-1
j_call: TRBJ2-1
clone_size: few
cdr3_nt: TGTGCCAGCACGCAGGAACTTCGGGACAATGAGCAGTTCTTC
cdr3_aa: CASTQELRDNEQFF

d_call: TRBD1
v_call: TRBV6-4
j_call: TRBJ2-1
clone_size: .
cdr3_nt: TGTGCCAGCAGTGACTCGACAGGGGGCGGAAATGAGCAGTTCTTC
cdr3_aa: CASSDSTGGGNEQFF

d_call: .
v_call: TRBV11-2
j_call: TRBJ1-6
clone_size: .
cdr3_nt: TGTGCCAGCGCCCGAAGGAGCTCCTATAATTCACCCCTCCACTTT
cdr3_aa: CASARRSSYNSPLHF

d_call: .
v_call: TRBV30
j_call: TRBJ1-5
clone_size: .
cdr3_nt: TGTGCCTGGAGACGTCGCGGCCAGGGAGGTCAGCCCCAGCATTTT
cdr3_aa: CAWRRRGQGGQPQHF

d_call: .
v_call: TRBV7-2
j_call: TRBJ2-1
clone_size: once
cdr3_nt: TGTGCCAGCAGCATCAGCGGATCCTACTACAATGAGCAGTTCTTC
cdr3_aa: CASSISGSYYNEQFF

d_call: .
v_call: TRBV30
j_call: TRBJ2-1
clone_size: .
cdr3_nt: TGTGCCTGGAGTTCGACCCAGACAGAGCAGTTCTTC
cdr3_aa: CAWSSTQTEQFF

d_call: .
v_call: TRBV6-1
j_call: TRBJ2-3
clone_size: few
cdr3_nt: TGTGCCAGCAGTGAACGAAACCCTAGCACAGATACGCAGTATTTT
cdr3_aa: CASSERNPSTDTQYF

d_call: .
v_call: TRBV11-1
j_call: TRBJ1-5
clone_size: .
cdr3_nt: TGTGCCAGCTCGACAGAAAGTAATCAGCCCCAGCATTTT
cdr3_aa: CASSTESNQPQHF

d_call: .
v_call: TRBV6-6
j_call: TRBJ1-2
clone_size: .
cdr3_nt: TGTGCCAGCAGTTACCCGGGGGCAGATGGCTACACCTTC
cdr3_aa: CASSYPGADGYTF

d_call: .
v_call: TRBV20-1
j_call: TRBJ2-1
clone_size: .
cdr3_nt: TGCAGTGCTACGGATAGTGAGCAGTTCTTC
cdr3_aa: CSATDSEQFF

d_call: .
v_call: TRBV6-1
j_call: TRBJ1-6
clone_size: few
cdr3_nt: TGTGCCAGCAGTGCGGACTCACCCCTCCACTTT
cdr3_aa: CASSADSPLHF

d_call: .
v_call: TRBV3-1
j_call: TRBJ2-2
clone_size: .
cdr3_nt: TGTGCCAGCCCCTCGGGACATCTGAACACCGGGGAGCTGTTTTTT
cdr3_aa: CASPSGHLNTGELFF

d_call: .
v_call: TRBV30
j_call: TRBJ2-7
clone_size: .
cdr3_nt: TGTGCCTGGAGTGTATCCGGGGAACCCGATTACGAGCAGTACTTC
cdr3_aa: CAWSVSGEPDYEQYF

d_call: .
v_call: TRBV5-6
j_call: TRBJ1-2
clone_size: .
cdr3_nt: TGTGCCAGCAGCTTGGGGACGAGGGCAGGGGTCCATGGCTACACCTTC
cdr3_aa: CASSLGTRAGVHGYTF

d_call: .
v_call: TRBV10-3
j_call: TRBJ1-1
clone_size: few
cdr3_nt: TGTGCCATAGCAGGGGATGCTGAAGCTTTCTTT
cdr3_aa: CAIAGDAEAFF

d_call: .
v_call: TRBV11-2
j_call: TRBJ2-7
clone_size: .
cdr3_nt: TGTGCCAGCAGCCCTAGCCCCACAGGGTCCTACGAGCAGTACTTC
cdr3_aa: CASSPSPTGSYEQYF

d_call: .
v_call: TRBV20-1
j_call: TRBJ1-6
clone_size: .
cdr3_nt: TGCAGTGCTAGCGCAATTGGCCTGTATAATTCACCCCTCCACTTT
cdr3_aa: CSASAIGLYNSPLHF

d_call: TRBD1
v_call: TRBV7-8
j_call: TRBJ2-1
clone_size: few
cdr3_nt: TGTGCCAGCAGTCAACAGGGGAATGAGCAGTTCTTC
cdr3_aa: CASSQQGNEQFF

d_call: .
v_call: TRBV9
j_call: TRBJ2-7
clone_size: .
cdr3_nt: TGTGCCAGCAGCGTAGACAACGGTACGCCGCCCTACGAGCAGTACTTC
cdr3_aa: CASSVDNGTPPYEQYF

d_call: .
v_call: TRBV12-3/TRBV12-4
j_call: TRBJ1-1
clone_size: .
cdr3_nt: TGTGCCAGCAGTTTATTAATGGGCACTGAAGCTTTCTTT
cdr3_aa: CASSLLMGTEAFF